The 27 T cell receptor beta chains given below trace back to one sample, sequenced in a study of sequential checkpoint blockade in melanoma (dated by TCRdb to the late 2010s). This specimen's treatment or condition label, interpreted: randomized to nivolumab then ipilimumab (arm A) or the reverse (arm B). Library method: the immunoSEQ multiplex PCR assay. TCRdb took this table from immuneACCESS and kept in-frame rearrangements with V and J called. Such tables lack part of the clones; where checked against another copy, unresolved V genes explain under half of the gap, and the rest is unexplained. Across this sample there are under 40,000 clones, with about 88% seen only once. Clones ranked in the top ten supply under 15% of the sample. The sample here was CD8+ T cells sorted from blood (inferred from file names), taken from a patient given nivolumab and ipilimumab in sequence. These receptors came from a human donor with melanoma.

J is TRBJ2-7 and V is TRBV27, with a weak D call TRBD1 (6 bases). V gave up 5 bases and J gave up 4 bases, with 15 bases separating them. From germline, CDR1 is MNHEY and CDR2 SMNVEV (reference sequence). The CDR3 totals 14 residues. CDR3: CASSTQGNVYEQYF. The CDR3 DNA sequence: TGTGCCAGCAGTACACAGGGTAATGTATACGAGCAGTACTTC.

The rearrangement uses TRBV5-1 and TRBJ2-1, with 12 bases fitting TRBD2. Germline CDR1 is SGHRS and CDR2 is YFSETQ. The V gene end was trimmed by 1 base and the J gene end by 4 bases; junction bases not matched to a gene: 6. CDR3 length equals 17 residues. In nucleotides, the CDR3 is TGCGCCAGCAGCTTGCCTAGCGGGAGGGCGGGTTACAATGAGCAGTTCTTC. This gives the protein CASSLPSGRAGYNEQFF. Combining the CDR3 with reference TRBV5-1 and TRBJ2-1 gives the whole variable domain KAGVTQTPRYLIKTRGQQVTLSCSPISGHRSVSWYQQTPGQGLQFLFEYFSETQRNKGNFPGRFSGRQFSNSRSEMNVSTLELGDSALYLCASSLPSGRAGYNEQFFGPGTRLTVL.

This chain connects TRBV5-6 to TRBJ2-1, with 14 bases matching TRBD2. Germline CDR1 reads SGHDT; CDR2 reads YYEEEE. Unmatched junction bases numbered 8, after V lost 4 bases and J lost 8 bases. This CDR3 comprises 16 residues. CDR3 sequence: CASSPGLAGGIDEQFF. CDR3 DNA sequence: TGTGCCAGCAGCCCCGGACTAGCGGGAGGTATCGATGAGCAGTTCTTC.

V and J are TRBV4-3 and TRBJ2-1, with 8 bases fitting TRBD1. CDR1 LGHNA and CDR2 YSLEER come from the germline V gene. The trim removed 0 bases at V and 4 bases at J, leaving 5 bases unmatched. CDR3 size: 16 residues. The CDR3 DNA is TGCGCCAGCAGCCAAGATCTATGGACAGGGTACAATGAGCAGTTCTTC. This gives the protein CASSQDLWTGYNEQFF.

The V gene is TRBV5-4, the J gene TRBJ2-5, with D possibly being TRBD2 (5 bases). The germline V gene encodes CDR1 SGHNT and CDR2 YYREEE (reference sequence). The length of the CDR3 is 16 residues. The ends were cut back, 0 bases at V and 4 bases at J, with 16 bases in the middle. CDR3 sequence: CASSLAGSGERETQYF. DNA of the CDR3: TGTGCCAGCAGCTTGGCGGGGTCCGGGGAACGAGAGACCCAGTACTTC.

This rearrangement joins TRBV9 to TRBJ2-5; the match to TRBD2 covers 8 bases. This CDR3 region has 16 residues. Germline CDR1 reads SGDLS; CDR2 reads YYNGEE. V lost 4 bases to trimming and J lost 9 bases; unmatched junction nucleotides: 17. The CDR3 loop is CASSPGEAGATEAQYF. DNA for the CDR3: TGTGCCAGCAGCCCAGGGGAAGCGGGAGCGACTGAGGCCCAGTACTTC.

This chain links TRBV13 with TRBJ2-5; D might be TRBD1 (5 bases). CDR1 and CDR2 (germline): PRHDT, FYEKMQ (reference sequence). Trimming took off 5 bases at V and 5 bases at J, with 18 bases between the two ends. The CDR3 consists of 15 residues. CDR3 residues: CASSTRQMSTETQYF. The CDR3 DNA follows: TGTGCCAGCAGCACCAGACAGATGTCAACGGAGACCCAGTACTTC.

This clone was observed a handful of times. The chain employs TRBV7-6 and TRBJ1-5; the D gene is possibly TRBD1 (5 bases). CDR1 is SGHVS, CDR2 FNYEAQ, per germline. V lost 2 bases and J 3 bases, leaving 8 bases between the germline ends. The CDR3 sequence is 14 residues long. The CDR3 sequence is CASSLQGSNQPQHF. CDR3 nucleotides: TGTGCCAGCAGCTTACAGGGATCCAATCAGCCCCAGCATTTT. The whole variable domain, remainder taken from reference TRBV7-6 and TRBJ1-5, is GAGVSQSPRYKVTKRGQDVALRCDPISGHVSLYWYRQALGQGPEFLTYFNYEAQQDKSGLPNDRFSAERPEGSISTLTIQRTEQRDSAMYRCASSLQGSNQPQHFGDGTRLSIL.

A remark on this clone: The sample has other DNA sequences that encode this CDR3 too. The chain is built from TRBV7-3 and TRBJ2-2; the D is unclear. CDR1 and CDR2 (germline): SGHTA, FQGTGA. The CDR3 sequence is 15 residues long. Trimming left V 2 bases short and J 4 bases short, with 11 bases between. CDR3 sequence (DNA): TGTGCCAGCAGCTTATATCCTAGTTTCACCGGGGAGCTGTTTTTT. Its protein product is CASSLYPSFTGELFF.

As DNA, the CDR3 is TGTGCCAGCAGCTTAGTTCACGGACTATCGGGCTACACCTTC. This gives the protein CASSLVHGLSGYTF. V gene TRBV7-9 combines with J gene TRBJ1-2; the D is unclear. CDR3 length: 14 residues. Per the germline V gene, CDR1 is SEHNR and CDR2 is FQNEAQ (reference sequence). Deletions cut 1 base from V and 8 bases from J, with 14 bases between.

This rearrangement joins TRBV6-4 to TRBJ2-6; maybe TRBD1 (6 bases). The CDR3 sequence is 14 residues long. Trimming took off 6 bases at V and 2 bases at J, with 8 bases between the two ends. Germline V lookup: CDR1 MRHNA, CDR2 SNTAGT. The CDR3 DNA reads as TGTGCCAGCAGCGCAGGGGCTGGGGCCAACGTCCTGACTTTC. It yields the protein CASSAGAGANVLTF.

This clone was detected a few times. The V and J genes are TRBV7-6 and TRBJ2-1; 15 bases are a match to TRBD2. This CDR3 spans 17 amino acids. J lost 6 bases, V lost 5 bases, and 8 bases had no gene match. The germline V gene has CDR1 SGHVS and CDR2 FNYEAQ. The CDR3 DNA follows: TGTGCCAGCAGCCCCGGACTAGCGGGAGGGCCAAGCAATGAGCAGTTCTTC. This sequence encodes CASSPGLAGGPSNEQFF.

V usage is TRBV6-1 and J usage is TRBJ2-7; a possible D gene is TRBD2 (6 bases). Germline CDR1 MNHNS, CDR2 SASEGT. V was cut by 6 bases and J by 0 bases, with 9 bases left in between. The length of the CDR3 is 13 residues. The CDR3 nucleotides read TGTGCCAGCAGGGACGGGAGCTCCTACGAGCAGTACGTC. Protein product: CASRDGSSYEQYV.

CDR3 DNA: TGTGCCAGTAGTATAGATCTTCCGAATGAGCAGTTCTTC. The encoded protein is CASSIDLPNEQFF. The genes are TRBV19 and TRBJ2-1; D call uncertain. Germline V gene sequence: CDR1 LNHDA, CDR2 SQIVND (reference sequence). The CDR3 consists of 13 residues. The V end was cut by 0 bases, the J end by 7 bases, with 7 bases between.

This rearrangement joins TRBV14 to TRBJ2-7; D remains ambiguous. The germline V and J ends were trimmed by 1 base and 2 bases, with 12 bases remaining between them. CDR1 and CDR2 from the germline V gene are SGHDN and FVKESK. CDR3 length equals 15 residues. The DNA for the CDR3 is TGTGCCAGCAGCCAAGCTGCGGTGATGACCTACGAGCAGTACGTC. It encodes CASSQAAVMTYEQYV.

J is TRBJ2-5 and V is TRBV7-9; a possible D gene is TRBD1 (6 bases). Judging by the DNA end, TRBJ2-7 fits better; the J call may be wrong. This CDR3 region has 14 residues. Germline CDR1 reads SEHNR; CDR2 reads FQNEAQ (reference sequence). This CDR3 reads CASSLWDTSYEQYF. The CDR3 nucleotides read TGTGCCAGCAGCTTATGGGACACCTCCTACGAGCAGTACTTC.

The CDR3 reads CASSLSPTPNTGELFF. The CDR3 nucleotides are TGTGCCAGCAGTTTATCGCCGACTCCGAACACCGGGGAGCTGTTTTTT. V is TRBV27 and J is TRBJ2-2; no clear D. V lost 0 bases and J 0 bases, leaving 8 bases between the germline ends. The V gene's germline CDR1 is MNHEY and CDR2 SMNVEV (reference sequence). The CDR3 extends over 16 amino acids.

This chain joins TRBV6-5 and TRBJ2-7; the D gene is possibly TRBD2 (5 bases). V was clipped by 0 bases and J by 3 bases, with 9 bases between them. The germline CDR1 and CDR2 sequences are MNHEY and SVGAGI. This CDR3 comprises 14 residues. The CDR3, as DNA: TGTGCCAGCAGTTACTCAGCTAGCAGCTACGAGCAGTACTTC. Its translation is CASSYSASSYEQYF.

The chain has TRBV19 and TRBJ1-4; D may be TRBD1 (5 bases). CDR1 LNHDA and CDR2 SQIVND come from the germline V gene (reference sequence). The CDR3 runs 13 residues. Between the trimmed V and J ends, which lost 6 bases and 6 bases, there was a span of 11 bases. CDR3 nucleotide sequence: TGTGCCAGTAGACCAGGGTGGGATGAAAAACTGTTTTTT. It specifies CASRPGWDEKLFF.

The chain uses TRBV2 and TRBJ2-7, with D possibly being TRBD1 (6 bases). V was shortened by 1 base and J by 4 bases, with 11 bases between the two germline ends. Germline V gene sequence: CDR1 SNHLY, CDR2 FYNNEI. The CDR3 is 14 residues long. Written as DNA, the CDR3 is TGTGCCAGCAGTGAAGGAGTCAGGGGTTACGAGCAGTACGTC. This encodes CASSEGVRGYEQYV.

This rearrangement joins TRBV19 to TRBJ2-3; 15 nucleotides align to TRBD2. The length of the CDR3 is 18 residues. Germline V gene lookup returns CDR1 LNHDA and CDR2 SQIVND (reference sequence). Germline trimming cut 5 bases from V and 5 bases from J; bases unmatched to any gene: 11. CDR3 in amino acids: CASSDWGLAGGGGDTQYF. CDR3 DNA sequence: TGTGCCAGTAGTGATTGGGGACTAGCGGGAGGTGGCGGAGATACGCAGTATTTT.

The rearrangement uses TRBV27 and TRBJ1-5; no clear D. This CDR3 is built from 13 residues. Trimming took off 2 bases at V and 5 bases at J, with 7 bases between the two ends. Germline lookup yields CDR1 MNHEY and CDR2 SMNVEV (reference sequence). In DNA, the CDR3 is TGTGCCAGCAGTTTACGGGAGGATCAGCCCCAGCATTTT. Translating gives CASSLREDQPQHF.

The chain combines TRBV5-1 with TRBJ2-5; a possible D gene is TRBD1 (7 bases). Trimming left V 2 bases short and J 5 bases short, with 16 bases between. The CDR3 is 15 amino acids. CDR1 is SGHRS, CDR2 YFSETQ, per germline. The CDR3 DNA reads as TGCGCCAGCAGCTTTGCTGGAGGGGGCGGGGAGACCCAGTACTTC. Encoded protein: CASSFAGGGGETQYF.

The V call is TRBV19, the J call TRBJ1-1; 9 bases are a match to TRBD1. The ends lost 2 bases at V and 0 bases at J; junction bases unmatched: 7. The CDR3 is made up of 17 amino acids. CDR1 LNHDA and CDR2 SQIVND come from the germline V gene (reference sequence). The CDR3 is CASSIPPGQGLNTEAFF. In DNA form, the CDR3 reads TGTGCCAGTAGTATACCACCGGGACAGGGATTGAACACTGAAGCTTTCTTT.

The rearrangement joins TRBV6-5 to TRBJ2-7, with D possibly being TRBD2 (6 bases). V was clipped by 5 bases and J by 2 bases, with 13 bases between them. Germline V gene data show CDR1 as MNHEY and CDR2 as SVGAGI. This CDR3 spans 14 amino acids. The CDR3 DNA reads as TGTGCCAGCAGTCCGGGACTGGGCCCCTACGAGCAGTACGTC. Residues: CASSPGLGPYEQYV.

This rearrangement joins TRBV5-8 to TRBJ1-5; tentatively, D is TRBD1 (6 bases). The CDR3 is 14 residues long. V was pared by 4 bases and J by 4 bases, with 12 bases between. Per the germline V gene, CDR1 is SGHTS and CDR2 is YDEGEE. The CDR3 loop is CASSIIQGNQPQHF. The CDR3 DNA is TGTGCCAGCAGCATAATACAGGGTAATCAGCCCCAGCATTTT.

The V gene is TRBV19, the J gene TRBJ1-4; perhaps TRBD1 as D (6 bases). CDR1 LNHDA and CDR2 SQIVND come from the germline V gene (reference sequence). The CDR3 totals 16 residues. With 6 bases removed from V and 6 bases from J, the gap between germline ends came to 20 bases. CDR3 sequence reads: CASRGAGDTEDEKLFF. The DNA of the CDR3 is TGTGCCAGTAGGGGGGCAGGGGATACAGAAGATGAAAAACTGTTTTTT.